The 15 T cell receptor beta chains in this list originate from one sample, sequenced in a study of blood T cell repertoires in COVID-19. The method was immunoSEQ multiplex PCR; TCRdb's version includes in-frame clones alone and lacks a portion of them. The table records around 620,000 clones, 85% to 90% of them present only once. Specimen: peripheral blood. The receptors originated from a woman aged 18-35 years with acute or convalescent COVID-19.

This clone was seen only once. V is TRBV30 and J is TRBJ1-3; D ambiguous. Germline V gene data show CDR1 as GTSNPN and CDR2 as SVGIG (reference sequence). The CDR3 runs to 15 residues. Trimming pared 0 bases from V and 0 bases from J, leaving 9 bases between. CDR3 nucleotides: TGTGCCTGGAGTGTACGTATCAGCTCTGGAAACACCATATATTTT. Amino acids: CAWSVRISSGNTIYF.

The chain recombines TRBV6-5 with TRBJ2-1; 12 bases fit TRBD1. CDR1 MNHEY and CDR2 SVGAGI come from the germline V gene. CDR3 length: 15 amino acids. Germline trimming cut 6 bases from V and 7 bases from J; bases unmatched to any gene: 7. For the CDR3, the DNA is TGTGCCAGCAGGGACGGGACAGGGGGCAAAAATGAGCAGTTCTTC. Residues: CASRDGTGGKNEQFF.

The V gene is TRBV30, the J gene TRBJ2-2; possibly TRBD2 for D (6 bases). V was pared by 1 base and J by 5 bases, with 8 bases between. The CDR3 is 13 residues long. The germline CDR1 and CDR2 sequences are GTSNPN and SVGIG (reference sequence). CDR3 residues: CAWSGRETGELFF. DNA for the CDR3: TGTGCCTGGAGTGGGAGGGAAACCGGGGAGCTGTTTTTT. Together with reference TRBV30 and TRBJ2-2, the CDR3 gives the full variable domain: SQTIHQWPATLVQPVGSPLSLECTVEGTSNPNLYWYRQAAGRGLQLLFYSVGIGQISSEVPQNLSASRPQDRQFILSSKKLLLSDSGFYLCAWSGRETGELFFGEGSRLTVL.

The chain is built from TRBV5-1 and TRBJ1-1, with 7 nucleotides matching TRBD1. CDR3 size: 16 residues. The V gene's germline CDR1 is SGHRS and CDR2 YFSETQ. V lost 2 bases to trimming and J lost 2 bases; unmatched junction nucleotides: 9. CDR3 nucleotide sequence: TGCGCCAGCAGCTTTGGGCCGGGACAGATAAACACTGAAGCTTTCTTT. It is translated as CASSFGPGQINTEAFF.

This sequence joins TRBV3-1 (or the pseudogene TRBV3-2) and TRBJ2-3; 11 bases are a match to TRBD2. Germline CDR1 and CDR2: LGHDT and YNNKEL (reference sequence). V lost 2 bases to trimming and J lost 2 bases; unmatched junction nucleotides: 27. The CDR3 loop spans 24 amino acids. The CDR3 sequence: CASSQTPHLTSIRSSGGITDTQYF. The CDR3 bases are TGTGCCAGCAGCCAAACCCCACACCTTACGTCAATTCGCTCTAGCGGGGGGATCACAGATACGCAGTATTTT.

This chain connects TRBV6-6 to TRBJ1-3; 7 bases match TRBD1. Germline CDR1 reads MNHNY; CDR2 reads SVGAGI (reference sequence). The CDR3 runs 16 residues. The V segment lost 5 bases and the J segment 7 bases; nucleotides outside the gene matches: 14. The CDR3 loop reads CASSNPGTEISNTIYF. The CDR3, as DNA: TGTGCCAGCAGTAACCCTGGGACAGAGATTTCGAACACCATATATTTT.

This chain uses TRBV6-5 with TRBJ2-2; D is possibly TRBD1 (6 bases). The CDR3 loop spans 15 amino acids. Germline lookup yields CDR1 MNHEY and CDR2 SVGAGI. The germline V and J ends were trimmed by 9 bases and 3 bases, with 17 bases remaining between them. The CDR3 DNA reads TGTGCCAGTACGCCATGGACAGCCTACACCGGGGAGCTGTTTTTT. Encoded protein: CASTPWTAYTGELFF.

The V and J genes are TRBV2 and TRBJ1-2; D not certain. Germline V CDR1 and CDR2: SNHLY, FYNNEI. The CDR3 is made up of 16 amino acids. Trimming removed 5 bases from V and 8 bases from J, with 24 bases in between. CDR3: CASSTRDFPTPEGYTF. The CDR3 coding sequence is TGTGCCAGCAGTACCCGGGATTTCCCAACCCCGGAGGGCTACACCTTC.

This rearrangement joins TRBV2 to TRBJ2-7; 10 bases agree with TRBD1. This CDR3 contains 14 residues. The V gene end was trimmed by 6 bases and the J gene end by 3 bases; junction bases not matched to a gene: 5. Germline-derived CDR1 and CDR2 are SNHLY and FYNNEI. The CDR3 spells CASSRTGGGYEQYF. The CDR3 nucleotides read TGTGCCAGCAGCCGGACAGGGGGAGGCTACGAGCAGTACTTC.

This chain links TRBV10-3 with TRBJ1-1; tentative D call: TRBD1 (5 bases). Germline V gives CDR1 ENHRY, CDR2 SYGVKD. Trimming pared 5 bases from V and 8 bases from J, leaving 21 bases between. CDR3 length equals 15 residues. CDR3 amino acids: CAISRARDGEGEAFF. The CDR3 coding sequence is TGTGCCATCAGTAGGGCAAGGGACGGGGAGGGCGAAGCTTTCTTT.

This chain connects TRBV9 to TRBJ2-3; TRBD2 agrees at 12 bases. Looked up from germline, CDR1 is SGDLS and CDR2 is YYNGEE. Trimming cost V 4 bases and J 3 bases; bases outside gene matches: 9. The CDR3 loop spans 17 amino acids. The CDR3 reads CASSPRPSGGATDTQYF. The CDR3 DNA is TGTGCCAGCAGCCCCCGGCCTAGCGGGGGGGCGACAGATACGCAGTATTTT.

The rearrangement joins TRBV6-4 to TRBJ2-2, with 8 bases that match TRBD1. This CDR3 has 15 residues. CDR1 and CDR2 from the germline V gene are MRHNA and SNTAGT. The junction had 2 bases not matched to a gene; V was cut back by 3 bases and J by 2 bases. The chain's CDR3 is CASSEGQGNTGELFF. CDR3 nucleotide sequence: TGTGCCAGCAGTGAAGGACAGGGAAACACCGGGGAGCTGTTTTTT.

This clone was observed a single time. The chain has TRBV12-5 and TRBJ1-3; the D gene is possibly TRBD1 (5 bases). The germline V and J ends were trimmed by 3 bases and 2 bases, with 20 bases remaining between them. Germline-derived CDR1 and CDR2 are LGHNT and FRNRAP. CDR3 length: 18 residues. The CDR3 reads CASGFARSNVGAGNTIYF. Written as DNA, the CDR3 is TGTGCTAGTGGTTTTGCCCGCTCGAATGTAGGGGCTGGAAACACCATATATTTT.

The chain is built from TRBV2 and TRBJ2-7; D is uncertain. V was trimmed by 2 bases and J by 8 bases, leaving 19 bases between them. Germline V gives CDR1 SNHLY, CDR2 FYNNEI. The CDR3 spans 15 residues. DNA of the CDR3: TGTGCCAGCAGTGAACTAGAAGAGCCCCCTATCAAGCAGTACTTC. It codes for CASSELEEPPIKQYF.

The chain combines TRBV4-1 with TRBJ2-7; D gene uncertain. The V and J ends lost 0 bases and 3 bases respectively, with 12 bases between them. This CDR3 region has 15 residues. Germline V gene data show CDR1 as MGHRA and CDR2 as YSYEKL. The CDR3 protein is CASSQDGGFNYEQYF. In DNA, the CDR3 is TGCGCCAGCAGCCAAGATGGCGGTTTTAACTACGAGCAGTACTTC.